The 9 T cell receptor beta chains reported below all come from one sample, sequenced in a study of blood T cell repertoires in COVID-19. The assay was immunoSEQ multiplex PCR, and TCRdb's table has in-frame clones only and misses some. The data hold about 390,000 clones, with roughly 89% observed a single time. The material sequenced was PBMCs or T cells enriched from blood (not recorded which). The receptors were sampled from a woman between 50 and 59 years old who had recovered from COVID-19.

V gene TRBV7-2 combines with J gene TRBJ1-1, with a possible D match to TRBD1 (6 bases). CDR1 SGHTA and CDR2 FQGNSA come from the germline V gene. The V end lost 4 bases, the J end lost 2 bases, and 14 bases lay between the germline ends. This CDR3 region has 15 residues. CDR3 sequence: CASSSGVIRNTEAFF. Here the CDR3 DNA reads TGTGCCAGCAGCTCAGGGGTTATTAGAAACACTGAAGCTTTCTTT.

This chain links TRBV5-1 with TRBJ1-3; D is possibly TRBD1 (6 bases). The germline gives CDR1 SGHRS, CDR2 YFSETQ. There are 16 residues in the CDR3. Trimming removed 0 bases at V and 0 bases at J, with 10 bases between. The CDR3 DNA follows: TGCGCCAGCAGCTTGGCTGGGGGCGGCTCTGGAAACACCATATATTTT. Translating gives CASSLAGGGSGNTIYF.

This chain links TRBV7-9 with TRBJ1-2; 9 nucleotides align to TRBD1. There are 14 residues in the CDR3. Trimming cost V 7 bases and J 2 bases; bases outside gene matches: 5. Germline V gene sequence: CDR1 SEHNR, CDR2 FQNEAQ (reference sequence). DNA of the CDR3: TGTGCCAGCACCTTCGGGACAGGGAACTATGGCTACACCTTC. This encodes CASTFGTGNYGYTF.

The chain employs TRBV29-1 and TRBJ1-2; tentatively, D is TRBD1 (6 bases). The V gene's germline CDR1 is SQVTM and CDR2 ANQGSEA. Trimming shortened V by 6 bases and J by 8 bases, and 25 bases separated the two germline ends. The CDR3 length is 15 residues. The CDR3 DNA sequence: TGCAGCGTCAAAGGGGGAGGGTTCCCCGGTTGGGGCTACACCTTC. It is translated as CSVKGGGFPGWGYTF.

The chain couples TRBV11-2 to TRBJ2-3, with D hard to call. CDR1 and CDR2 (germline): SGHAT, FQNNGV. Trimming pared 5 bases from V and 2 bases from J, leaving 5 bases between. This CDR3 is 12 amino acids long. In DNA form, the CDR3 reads TGTGCCAGCAGCCCCCACACAGATACGCAGTATTTT. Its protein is CASSPHTDTQYF.

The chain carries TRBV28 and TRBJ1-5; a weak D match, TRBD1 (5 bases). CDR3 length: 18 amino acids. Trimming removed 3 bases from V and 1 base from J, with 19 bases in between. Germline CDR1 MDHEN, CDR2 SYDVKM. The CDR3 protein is CASSFFRWGGESNQPQHF. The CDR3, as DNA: TGTGCCAGCAGTTTTTTTAGATGGGGGGGGGAGAGCAATCAGCCCCAGCATTTT.

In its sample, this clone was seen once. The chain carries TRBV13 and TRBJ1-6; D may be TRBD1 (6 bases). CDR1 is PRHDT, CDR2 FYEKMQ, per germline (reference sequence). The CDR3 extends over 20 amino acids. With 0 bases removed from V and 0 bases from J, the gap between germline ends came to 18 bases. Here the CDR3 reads CASSLGPRTGTSSYNSPLHF. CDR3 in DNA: TGTGCCAGCAGCTTAGGCCCGCGTACAGGGACGAGCTCCTATAATTCACCCCTCCACTTT.

CDR3 in DNA: TGTGCCAGCAGTGAAAGTTTAGGGGCAGGGAAGGAAAAACTGTTTTTT. Amino acids: CASSESLGAGKEKLFF. The chain couples TRBV2 to TRBJ1-4; perhaps TRBD1 as D (5 bases). Germline CDR1 reads SNHLY; CDR2 reads FYNNEI. The CDR3 is 16 amino acids. V lost 2 bases and J lost 8, with 18 bases in between.

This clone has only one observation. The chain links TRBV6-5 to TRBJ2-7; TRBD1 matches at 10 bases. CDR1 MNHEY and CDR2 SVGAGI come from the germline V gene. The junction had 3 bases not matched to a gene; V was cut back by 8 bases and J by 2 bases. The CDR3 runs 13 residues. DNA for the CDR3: TGTGCCAGCCGAGGACAGGGGGCCTACGAGCAGTACTTC. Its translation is CASRGQGAYEQYF.